The 29 T cell receptor beta chains below were found in one sample sequenced in a study of T cell responses to AZD1222 COVID-19 vaccine. The method was immunoSEQ multiplex PCR; TCRdb's version includes in-frame clones alone and lacks a portion of them. The data hold about 140,000 clones, with 90% observed a single time. Source: peripheral blood, taken on day 0 of AZD1222 vaccination. The receptors were sampled from an adult in good health.

The chain uses TRBV19 and TRBJ2-4; 13 nucleotides agree with TRBD2. The V gene end was trimmed by 4 bases and the J gene end by 5 bases; junction bases not matched to a gene: 2. The V gene's germline CDR1 is LNHDA and CDR2 SQIVND (reference sequence). CDR3 length: 15 amino acids. The CDR3 DNA is TGTGCCAGTAGTACTACTAGCGGGGGGGAAAACATTCAGTACTTC. Its protein product is CASSTTSGGENIQYF.

The chain joins TRBV9 to TRBJ2-7; 9 bases line up with TRBD2. This CDR3 contains 15 residues. Trimming cost V 0 bases and J 4 bases; bases outside gene matches: 5. Germline assignment: CDR1 SGDLS and CDR2 YYNGEE. As DNA, the CDR3 is TGTGCCAGCAGCGTAGGTAGCGGGAGTTCTTACGAGCAGTACTTC. It yields the protein CASSVGSGSSYEQYF. Supplemented by reference TRBV9 and TRBJ2-7, the full variable domain reads DSGVTQTPKHLITATGQRVTLRCSPRSGDLSVYWYQQSLDQGLQFLIQYYNGEERAKGNILERFSAQQFPDLHSELNLSSLELGDSALYFCASSVGSGSSYEQYFGPGTRLTVT.

The chain couples TRBV7-2 to TRBJ2-3, with D perhaps matching TRBD2 (6 bases). CDR1 SGHTA and CDR2 FQGNSA come from the germline V gene. V was pared by 4 bases and J by 6 bases, with 11 bases between. The CDR3 runs to 13 residues. CDR3 region: CASSSGGVDTQYF. The DNA for the CDR3 is TGTGCCAGCAGCTCGGGCGGGGTGGATACGCAGTATTTT.

This clone was seen once. The chain recombines TRBV6-5 with TRBJ1-5, with 8 positions matching TRBD1. With 6 bases clipped from V and 4 bases from J, the junction kept 2 bases outside the gene matches. The germline V gene has CDR1 MNHEY and CDR2 SVGAGI. CDR3 length equals 13 residues. In DNA form, the CDR3 reads TGTGCCAGCAGACGGACAGGGAATCAGCCCCAGCATTTT. Its translation: CASRRTGNQPQHF.

In its sample, this clone was seen once. The J gene is TRBJ2-3, the V gene TRBV19; D might be TRBD1 (6 bases). The V end was cut by 3 bases, the J end by 5 bases, with 12 bases between. Germline CDR1 LNHDA, CDR2 SQIVND (reference sequence). This CDR3 spans 14 amino acids. The DNA of the CDR3 is TGTGCCAGTAGTATGTCGGTCAGGGGAGATACGCAGTATTTT. Encoded protein: CASSMSVRGDTQYF.

The DNA for the CDR3 is TGCGCCAGCAGCGCTGTAGGGGCGGGGGTCCGGGAGACCCAGTACTTC. Translation gives CASSAVGAGVRETQYF. The rearrangement links TRBV5-1 to TRBJ2-5; 7 positions match TRBD2. The junction had 14 bases not matched to a gene; V was cut back by 4 bases and J by 5 bases. This CDR3 spans 16 amino acids. In germline, CDR1 is SGHRS, CDR2 YFSETQ.

The table lists this clone with a count of one. The chain has TRBV19 and TRBJ1-1; D is ambiguous. V was shortened by 10 bases and J by 3 bases, with 9 bases between the two germline ends. CDR1 LNHDA and CDR2 SQIVND come from the germline V gene (reference sequence). This CDR3 comprises 11 residues. The CDR3 bases are TGTGCCACCCGGATGGACACTGAAGCTTTCTTT. Residues: CATRMDTEAFF. Variable domain in full (rest from reference TRBV19 and TRBJ1-1): DGGITQSPKYLFRKEGQNVTLSCEQNLNHDAMYWYRQDPGQGLRLIYYSQIVNDFQKGDIAEGYSVSREKKESFPLTVTSAQKNPTAFYLCATRMDTEAFFGQGTRLTVV.

The chain has TRBV11-1 and TRBJ2-1, with D possibly TRBD1 on 5 matching bases. This CDR3 spans 12 amino acids. CDR1 and CDR2 from the germline V gene are SGHAT and FQDESV (reference sequence). V was pared by 9 bases and J by 8 bases, with 14 bases between. The CDR3 DNA reads TGTGCCAGTAGGGGCCTCGGAGATGAGCAGTTCTTC. This codes for CASRGLGDEQFF.

The V gene is TRBV7-2, the J gene TRBJ2-3; 13 bases map to TRBD2. J lost 3 bases, V lost 1 base, and 4 bases had no gene match. The CDR3 totals 17 residues. CDR1 and CDR2 from the germline V gene are SGHTA and FQGNSA. The DNA for the CDR3 is TGTGCCAGCAGCTTAGGTAGGACTAGCGGGAGAACAGATACGCAGTATTTT. Protein product: CASSLGRTSGRTDTQYF.

The chain has TRBV27 and TRBJ2-1, with D possibly matching TRBD1 (5 bases). Trimming left V 6 bases short and J 5 bases short, with 8 bases between. The CDR3 length is 12 residues. Germline CDR1 MNHEY, CDR2 SMNVEV (reference sequence). CDR3 bases: TGTGCCAGCAGGTCCAGGGACAATGAGCAGTTCTTC. The encoded protein is CASRSRDNEQFF.

The rearrangement links TRBV5-4 to TRBJ1-2; D possibly corresponds to TRBD1 (6 bases). Germline CDR1 reads SGHNT; CDR2 reads YYREEE (reference sequence). Trimming shortened V by 2 bases and J by 6 bases, and 11 bases separated the two germline ends. The CDR3 is 13 residues long. The CDR3 nucleotides read TGTGCCAGCAGCTTTAGGGGGAAGAATGGCTACACCTTC. This encodes CASSFRGKNGYTF.

The chain combines TRBV10-3 with TRBJ2-1; possible D gene TRBD2, 6 bases. CDR1 and CDR2 from the germline V gene are ENHRY and SYGVKD. The CDR3 extends over 12 amino acids. Trimming removed 10 bases from V and 9 bases from J, with 16 bases in between. The DNA for the CDR3 is TGTGCCACCCTCGTGGGAGGCGCTGAGCAGTTCTTC. It codes for CATLVGGAEQFF.

The V and J genes are TRBV19 and TRBJ1-4; D perhaps matches TRBD1 (5 bases). Looked up from germline, CDR1 is LNHDA and CDR2 is SQIVND (reference sequence). The length of the CDR3 is 14 residues. The ends were cut back, 4 bases at V and 5 bases at J, with 11 bases in the middle. Here the CDR3 DNA reads TGTGCCAGTAGTAATCAGGGAGGCAATGAAAAACTGTTTTTT. This sequence encodes CASSNQGGNEKLFF.

The V gene is TRBV7-9, the J gene TRBJ2-2; 15 bases are a match to TRBD2. Trimming took 2 bases from V and 4 from J; bases not matched to a gene: 8. Germline CDR1 SEHNR, CDR2 FQNEAQ (reference sequence). This CDR3 spans 19 amino acids. CDR3 amino acids: CASSLLGLAGGRITGELFF. The CDR3 DNA reads TGTGCCAGCAGCTTATTAGGACTAGCGGGAGGGCGGATCACCGGGGAGCTGTTTTTT.

This clone was seen just once. The gene calls are TRBV7-2 and TRBJ2-7, with D perhaps matching TRBD2 (6 bases). The V gene lost 5 bases and the J gene lost 3 bases, with 11 bases spanning the gap. This CDR3 spans 13 amino acids. Germline-derived CDR1 and CDR2 are SGHTA and FQGNSA. The CDR3 DNA follows: TGTGCCAGCAGCGCTACTAGCTTCTACGAGCAGTACTTC. It encodes CASSATSFYEQYF.

The gene calls are TRBV6-6 and TRBJ2-2; D ambiguous. Germline CDR1 is MNHNY and CDR2 is SVGAGI (reference sequence). The CDR3 consists of 13 residues. The V end was cut by 2 bases, the J end by 3 bases, with 4 bases between. CDR3 nucleotides: TGTGCCAGCAGTTACAGGGACACCGGGGAGCTGTTTTTT. It codes for CASSYRDTGELFF.

The chain recombines TRBV11-3 with TRBJ2-1; no definite D call. The CDR3 extends over 14 amino acids. V was clipped by 2 bases and J by 7 bases, with 12 bases between them. The V gene's germline CDR1 is SGHNT and CDR2 YENEEA. For the CDR3, the DNA is TGTGCCAGCAGCTTAAGTGGGAATGTGAATGAGCAGTTCTTC. This codes for CASSLSGNVNEQFF.

The chain joins TRBV19 to TRBJ1-1; a possible D gene is TRBD1 (5 bases). The CDR3 runs 14 residues. Germline V gene sequence: CDR1 LNHDA, CDR2 SQIVND (reference sequence). Trimming cost V 3 bases and J 1 base, with 9 bases left between them. The chain's CDR3 is CASSIGGANTEAFF. CDR3 nucleotides: TGTGCCAGTAGTATTGGCGGGGCGAACACTGAAGCTTTCTTT.

The chain combines TRBV24-1 with TRBJ1-5, with TRBD1 matching over 7 bases. Trimming at V came to 3 bases and at J to 6 bases, leaving 7 bases not matched to a gene. In germline, CDR1 is KGHDR, CDR2 SFDVKD. The CDR3 covers 15 residues. In DNA, the CDR3 is TGTGCCACCAGTGATCAGGGGGGATTAGGTCAGCCCCAGCATTTT. It specifies CATSDQGGLGQPQHF.

V gene TRBV6-5 combines with J gene TRBJ2-1, with 9 nucleotides matching TRBD2. This CDR3 spans 14 amino acids. From germline, CDR1 is MNHEY and CDR2 SVGAGI. J gave up 8 bases and V 4 bases, and 6 bases lay outside the gene matches. The CDR3 DNA reads as TGTGCCAGCAGTTCATGGACTAGCGCGGATGAGCAGTTCTTC. This codes for CASSSWTSADEQFF.

The chain combines TRBV6-1 with TRBJ2-7, with D tentatively TRBD2 (6 bases). The germline V and J ends were trimmed by 2 bases and 0 bases, with 8 bases remaining between them. Germline CDR1 is MNHNS and CDR2 is SASEGT. The length of the CDR3 is 14 residues. This chain's CDR3 is CASSEWDFSYEQYF. In DNA form, the CDR3 reads TGTGCCAGCAGTGAATGGGACTTCTCCTACGAGCAGTACTTC.

The rearrangement uses TRBV7-3 and TRBJ2-1; 9 bases are shared with TRBD2. V trimming: 4 bases; J trimming: 7 bases; junction bases outside the gene matches: 5. CDR1 is SGHTA, CDR2 FQGTGA, per germline. CDR3 length equals 14 residues. As DNA, the CDR3 is TGTGCCAGCAGCTCCCCGGGACTAGCTAATGAGCAGTTCTTC. Its translation: CASSSPGLANEQFF.

This clone was observed a single time. The chain has TRBV7-2 and TRBJ1-5; TRBD1 aligns across 8 bases. V was pared by 10 bases and J by 0 bases, with 8 bases of the junction left unmatched. CDR1 is SGHTA and CDR2 is FQGNSA in the germline V gene. The CDR3 spans 15 residues. The CDR3 protein is CATQKTGDSNQPQHF. CDR3 nucleotide sequence: TGTGCCACCCAAAAGACAGGGGATAGCAATCAGCCCCAGCATTTT.

In DNA form, the CDR3 reads TGCGCCAGCAGTCAATCGCGTCTTGGAGGCTACACCTTC. It specifies CASSQSRLGGYTF. J is TRBJ1-2 and V is TRBV23-1; no definite D call. TRBV23-1 is an open reading frame whose function is uncertain. The CDR3 consists of 13 residues. Trimming took 0 bases from V and 8 from J, leaving 10 bases between them.

This chain joins TRBV9 and TRBJ1-1; 9 nucleotides agree with TRBD1. The germline V gene has CDR1 SGDLS and CDR2 YYNGEE. This CDR3 has 17 amino acids. V was clipped by 0 bases and J by 4 bases; unmatched bases: 10. Here the CDR3 reads CASSVDPTGGPVTEAFF. The CDR3 coding sequence is TGTGCCAGCAGCGTAGATCCGACAGGGGGTCCAGTCACTGAAGCTTTCTTT.

In its sample, this clone was seen once. The J gene is TRBJ2-1, the V gene TRBV29-1; TRBD1 matches 9 bases. The germline CDR1 and CDR2 sequences are SQVTM and ANQGSEA. J was trimmed by 1 base and V by 6 bases; bases with no gene match: 1. The CDR3 totals 13 residues. CDR3 nucleotides: TGCAGCGTCGGGACAGGGTCCTACAATGAGCAGTTCTTC. Translated: CSVGTGSYNEQFF.

This chain connects TRBV4-1 to TRBJ2-7; 12 bases agree with TRBD2. Germline trimming cut 1 base from V and 2 bases from J; bases unmatched to any gene: 9. Germline V gene data show CDR1 as MGHRA and CDR2 as YSYEKL. The CDR3 extends over 18 amino acids. The CDR3 is CASSQGTSGAFETYEQYF. CDR3 bases: TGCGCCAGCAGCCAAGGGACTAGCGGGGCTTTTGAAACCTACGAGCAGTACTTC.

Comments on this clone: The same CDR3 also results from other DNA sequences found in this sample. The V call is TRBV7-2, the J call TRBJ2-7, with D hard to call. The germline V gene encodes CDR1 SGHTA and CDR2 FQGNSA. Trimming shortened V by 5 bases and J by 0 bases, and 14 bases separated the two germline ends. This CDR3 is built from 15 residues. CDR3: CASSPSLGSSYEQYF. CDR3 nucleotides: TGTGCCAGCAGCCCCTCGTTGGGTAGCTCCTACGAGCAGTACTTC.

V is TRBV11-3 and J is TRBJ2-5; TRBD2 might be the D (6 bases). This CDR3 has 15 amino acids. CDR1 and CDR2 from the germline V gene are SGHNT and YENEEA. Trimming shortened V by 0 bases and J by 4 bases, and 12 bases separated the two germline ends. The CDR3 region is CASSLEAGSLETQYF. CDR3 bases: TGTGCCAGCAGCTTAGAGGCGGGAAGTCTAGAGACCCAGTACTTC.